The entry below gives a single T cell receptor (beta chain) sequence along with its context. After removal of 8 bases from V and 0 bases from J, the junction contained 2 bases not matched to a gene. The CDR3 sequence is 15 residues long. Germline V gene lookup returns CDR1 MDHEN and CDR2 SYDVKM. This sample was taken from a study of blood T cell repertoires in COVID-19. Overall study context: Sources were T cells, B-cell-depleted T cells, or PBMCs; the material itself was cDNA or gDNA.

Sequenced by immunoSEQ multiplex PCR; TCRdb stores in-frame clones only, minus some. This sample carries 200,000 to 300,000 clones, around 90% of them seen once, and the ten largest clones take around 0.67%. The chain combines TRBV28 with TRBJ2-1, with TRBD2 matching 12 bases. This clonotype was sampled from a human donor in a cohort sampled during active COVID-19. What was sequenced was peripheral blood. CDR3 DNA: TGTGCCAGCCTAGCGGGAGGGAGCTCCTACAATGAGCAGTTCTTC. Translating it yields CASLAGGSSYNEQFF.